The 27 T cell receptor beta chains given below trace back to one sample, sequenced in a study of technical replicates of blood from a handful of donors. The method was immunoSEQ multiplex PCR; TCRdb's version includes in-frame clones alone and lacks a portion of them. The sample gives 95,000 to 100,000 clones, 96% of which show up once; roughly 0.21% is in the top ten. Sequenced input: T cells isolated from PBMCs. These receptors were taken from a human donor in good health.

This sequence joins TRBV6-1 and TRBJ2-7; D unresolved. V gave up 4 bases and J gave up 6 bases, with 13 bases separating them. Germline CDR1 and CDR2: MNHNS and SASEGT. This CDR3 contains 13 residues. The CDR3 DNA follows: TGTGCCAGCAGTGTTGACAACGTCGGCGAGCAGTACTTC. Encoded protein: CASSVDNVGEQYF.

The rearrangement links TRBV7-9 to TRBJ2-3; TRBD2 aligns across 7 bases. CDR1 is SEHNR and CDR2 is FQNEAQ in the germline V gene (reference sequence). The CDR3 runs to 19 residues. The V and J ends lost 5 bases and 3 bases, in that order; junction bases with no gene match: 20. The DNA for the CDR3 is TGTGCCAGCAGCGCACTACAAGTGCTAGCGGTATCCTGGACAGATACGCAGTATTTT. Protein: CASSALQVLAVSWTDTQYF. Using reference TRBV7-9 and TRBJ2-3 for the parts outside the CDR3, the full variable domain is DTGVSQNPRHKITKRGQNVTFRCDPISEHNRLYWYRQTLGQGPEFLTYFQNEAQLEKSRLLSDRFSAERPKGSFSTLEIQRTEQGDSAMYLCASSALQVLAVSWTDTQYFGPGTRLTVL.

V and J are TRBV6-1 and TRBJ2-3; D is ambiguous. The CDR3 spans 14 residues. The germline gives CDR1 MNHNS, CDR2 SASEGT. Trimming cost V 8 bases and J 6 bases, with 18 bases left between them. In DNA, the CDR3 is TGTGCCAGCGCTCCTTCCTACGGGTATGATACGCAGTATTTT. This codes for CASAPSYGYDTQYF.

The gene calls are TRBV19 and TRBJ2-1, with D possibly TRBD2 on 5 matching bases. The CDR3 is 16 residues long. V lost 4 bases to trimming and J lost 7 bases, with 20 bases between them. The germline gives CDR1 LNHDA, CDR2 SQIVND (reference sequence). The CDR3 region is CASSTSGLNPGNEQFF. In DNA, the CDR3 is TGTGCCAGTAGTACCTCCGGACTCAACCCTGGTAATGAGCAGTTCTTC. Based on the CDR3 plus reference TRBV19 and TRBJ2-1, the full variable domain is DGGITQSPKYLFRKEGQNVTLSCEQNLNHDAMYWYRQDPGQGLRLIYYSQIVNDFQKGDIAEGYSVSREKKESFPLTVTSAQKNPTAFYLCASSTSGLNPGNEQFFGPGTRLTVL.

This sequence joins TRBV9 and TRBJ2-5; D gene ambiguous. V dropped 0 bases and J dropped 1 base, with 10 bases sitting between them. The CDR3 consists of 15 residues. Germline assignment: CDR1 SGDLS and CDR2 YYNGEE. The CDR3 spells CASSVGAGFQETQYF. The CDR3 nucleotides are TGTGCCAGCAGCGTAGGAGCAGGTTTCCAAGAGACCCAGTACTTC.

The chain couples TRBV19 to TRBJ2-2, with 10 nucleotides matching TRBD2. After removal of 5 bases from V and 6 bases from J, the junction contained 6 bases not matched to a gene. Germline CDR1 is LNHDA and CDR2 is SQIVND (reference sequence). The CDR3 extends over 15 amino acids. CDR3: CASSLSGRAPGELFF. CDR3 DNA sequence: TGTGCCAGTAGTTTGAGCGGGAGGGCCCCCGGGGAGCTGTTTTTT.

The V and J genes are TRBV28 and TRBJ1-5; D gene unclear. CDR1 is MDHEN and CDR2 is SYDVKM in the germline V gene. This CDR3 has 12 amino acids. V was clipped by 2 bases and J by 5 bases, with 4 bases between them. The CDR3: CASSLPYQPQHF. CDR3 bases: TGTGCCAGCAGTTTACCTTATCAGCCCCAGCATTTT.

V is TRBV7-9 and J is TRBJ1-5; D is unresolved. CDR1 is SEHNR and CDR2 is FQNEAQ in the germline V gene (reference sequence). The germline V and J ends were trimmed by 7 bases and 4 bases, with 17 bases remaining between them. There are 15 residues in the CDR3. CDR3 sequence: CASTQGSSGNQPQHF. The CDR3 coding sequence is TGTGCCAGCACCCAAGGGAGTAGTGGTAATCAGCCCCAGCATTTT.

J is TRBJ2-7 and V is TRBV4-1, with D possibly matching TRBD1 (7 bases). The germline V gene has CDR1 MGHRA and CDR2 YSYEKL. This CDR3 region has 14 residues. V lost 4 bases to trimming and J lost 1 base, with 11 bases between them. The CDR3 nucleotides are TGCGCCAGCAGCCCCAGGGGGAGGTCCTACGAGCAGTACTTC. The encoded protein is CASSPRGRSYEQYF.

The rearrangement uses TRBV5-1 and TRBJ2-4; D is perhaps TRBD1 (6 bases). The length of the CDR3 is 18 residues. In germline, CDR1 is SGHRS, CDR2 YFSETQ. The ends were cut back, 4 bases at V and 5 bases at J, with 25 bases in the middle. The CDR3 reads CASSPRTAETLFQNIQYF. As DNA, the CDR3 is TGCGCCAGCAGCCCGAGGACAGCAGAGACCTTATTCCAAAACATTCAGTACTTC.

The rearrangement links TRBV7-7 to TRBJ2-3; a possible D gene is TRBD1 (6 bases). The germline V and J ends were trimmed by 5 bases and 1 base, with 13 bases remaining between them. Germline V gene data show CDR1 as SSHAT and CDR2 as FNYEAQ (reference sequence). The CDR3 is made up of 15 amino acids. The CDR3 DNA reads TGTGCCAGCAGCCCCAGGGGCGTTGGCACAGATACGCAGTATTTT. This gives the protein CASSPRGVGTDTQYF.

The chain carries TRBV10-1 and TRBJ2-3; D remains unclear. The CDR3 contains 13 residues. V was pared by 0 bases and J by 3 bases, with 4 bases between. Germline lookup yields CDR1 WNHNN and CDR2 SYGVQD (reference sequence). This CDR3 is CASSESQTDTQYF. CDR3 in DNA: TGCGCCAGCAGTGAGTCCCAGACAGATACGCAGTATTTT.

The J gene is TRBJ1-1, the V gene TRBV7-8, with 7 positions matching TRBD1. This CDR3 is 14 amino acids long. The V gene's germline CDR1 is SGHVS and CDR2 FQNEAQ. V trimming: 5 bases; J trimming: 1 base; junction bases outside the gene matches: 4. CDR3 in DNA: TGTGCCAGCAGCCTGAACAGGGGGAACACTGAAGCTTTCTTT. It specifies CASSLNRGNTEAFF.

V and J are TRBV19 and TRBJ2-5, with a weak D call TRBD2 (6 bases). V was clipped by 1 base and J by 10 bases, with 19 bases between them. This CDR3 has 15 residues. Germline CDR1 LNHDA, CDR2 SQIVND (reference sequence). CDR3 nucleotide sequence: TGTGCCAGTAGTATAGCAGGAGGGGCGGGTAGGGGCCAGTACTTC. This translates into CASSIAGGAGRGQYF.

This rearrangement joins TRBV14 to TRBJ1-1, with 10 positions matching TRBD1. Per germline, CDR1 SGHDN and CDR2 FVKESK. The CDR3 loop spans 18 amino acids. Unmatched junction bases numbered 9, after V lost 1 base and J lost 1 base. CDR3 region: CASSQARDRGIGNTEAFF. The CDR3 DNA reads TGTGCCAGCAGCCAAGCTCGGGACAGGGGAATCGGGAACACTGAAGCTTTCTTT.

The chain joins TRBV6-4 to TRBJ2-5, with 11 bases that match TRBD2. From germline, CDR1 is MRHNA and CDR2 SNTAGT. CDR3 size: 19 residues. V lost 7 bases and J lost 0; bases outside the gene matches: 16. CDR3: CASTQGGTSGYCDQETQYF. The CDR3 region has the DNA TGTGCCAGCACCCAAGGGGGGACTAGCGGATACTGCGACCAAGAGACCCAGTACTTC.

The CDR3 sequence is CASSARDYGYTF. The CDR3 DNA reads TGTGCCAGCAGTGCACGGGACTATGGCTACACCTTC. The chain employs TRBV28 and TRBJ1-2; no clear D gene. Trimming removed 5 bases from V and 3 bases from J, with 7 bases in between. The CDR3 has 12 residues. Per germline, CDR1 MDHEN and CDR2 SYDVKM.

The chain uses TRBV6-5 and TRBJ1-2; D not resolved. The CDR3 has 13 residues. Trimming left V 5 bases short and J 8 bases short, with 15 bases between. CDR1 and CDR2 (germline): MNHEY, SVGAGI. CDR3 coding DNA: TGTGCCAGCAGTCGGAGCCCCGATTTGGGCTACACCTTC. Its protein is CASSRSPDLGYTF.

The rearrangement uses TRBV28 and TRBJ2-3, with D perhaps matching TRBD1 (5 bases). V gave up 8 bases and J gave up 1 base, with 13 bases separating them. Germline values: CDR1 MDHEN, CDR2 SYDVKM. The CDR3 runs to 14 residues. CDR3 sequence: CASAGHSRTDTQYF. The CDR3 DNA reads TGTGCCAGCGCCGGACACAGCCGCACAGATACGCAGTATTTT.

The J gene is TRBJ2-1, the V gene TRBV9; D possibly corresponds to TRBD2 (7 bases). The V gene's germline CDR1 is SGDLS and CDR2 YYNGEE. Trimming cost V 0 bases and J 9 bases, with 19 bases left between them. This CDR3 is 16 amino acids long. The DNA of the CDR3 is TGTGCCAGCAGCGTAGCGGAAGGGGGGGCATGGGTTGAGCAGTTCTTC. Translated: CASSVAEGGAWVEQFF.

The chain combines TRBV6-5 with TRBJ2-5; 9 bases map to TRBD2. The J call may be mistaken, given a closer DNA end match to TRBJ2-7. CDR3 length equals 16 residues. Germline V gene lookup returns CDR1 MNHEY and CDR2 SVGAGI. CDR3 loop: CASSYRWRGGTYEQYF. DNA for the CDR3: TGTGCCAGCAGTTATCGGTGGCGGGGGGGAACGTACGAGCAGTACTTC.

The chain has TRBV4-1 and TRBJ2-7, with a possible D match to TRBD1 (5 bases). Germline values: CDR1 MGHRA, CDR2 YSYEKL. V lost 2 bases and J lost 2, with 13 bases in between. The CDR3 runs 15 residues. This chain's CDR3 is CASSQIKDKTYEQYF. For the CDR3, the DNA is TGCGCCAGCAGCCAAATTAAGGACAAAACCTACGAGCAGTACTTC.

The chain carries TRBV7-9 and TRBJ2-1; possible D gene TRBD1, 6 bases. The CDR3 loop spans 14 amino acids. The germline V and J ends were trimmed by 4 bases and 8 bases, with 15 bases remaining between them. Per the germline V gene, CDR1 is SEHNR and CDR2 is FQNEAQ (reference sequence). The CDR3 region has the DNA TGTGCCAGCAGCTCAACACAGGGTAGCGATGAGCAGTTCTTC. The encoded protein is CASSSTQGSDEQFF. The full variable domain, completed using reference TRBV7-9 and TRBJ2-1, is DTGVSQNPRHKITKRGQNVTFRCDPISEHNRLYWYRQTLGQGPEFLTYFQNEAQLEKSRLLSDRFSAERPKGSFSTLEIQRTEQGDSAMYLCASSSTQGSDEQFFGPGTRLTVL.

The chain recombines TRBV5-1 with TRBJ2-1; TRBD2 aligns across 7 bases. The CDR3 has 19 residues. CDR1 SGHRS and CDR2 YFSETQ come from the germline V gene. The trim removed 6 bases at V and 4 bases at J, leaving 22 bases unmatched. In DNA, the CDR3 is TGCGCCAGCAAGTCTCGTGAAAAAATCAAGCGGGGACCATACAATGAGCAGTTCTTC. As protein: CASKSREKIKRGPYNEQFF.

This clone occurred once. The rearrangement joins TRBV19 to TRBJ1-4; perhaps TRBD1 as D (6 bases). CDR3 size: 14 residues. Trimming removed 3 bases at V and 8 bases at J, with 13 bases between. The germline gives CDR1 LNHDA, CDR2 SQIVND (reference sequence). CDR3 loop: CASSIGQGREKLFF. In nucleotides, the CDR3 is TGTGCCAGTAGTATCGGTCAGGGGCGGGAAAAACTGTTTTTT.

J is TRBJ2-6 and V is TRBV28; tentatively, D is TRBD2 (5 bases). Trimming removed 7 bases from V and 0 bases from J, with 13 bases in between. From germline, CDR1 is MDHEN and CDR2 SYDVKM. This CDR3 is built from 16 residues. CDR3 sequence reads: CASTHEGYSGANVLTF. The CDR3 DNA reads as TGTGCCAGCACCCACGAGGGATACTCTGGGGCCAACGTCCTGACTTTC.

The sample holds a few counts of this clone. The chain couples TRBV5-4 to TRBJ1-1; 8 bases are shared with TRBD1. V lost 4 bases and J lost 1; bases outside the gene matches: 9. Germline V gene sequence: CDR1 SGHNT, CDR2 YYREEE (reference sequence). The CDR3 runs to 16 residues. This chain's CDR3 is CASSPIPGQENTEAFF. The DNA for the CDR3 is TGTGCCAGCAGCCCAATACCGGGACAGGAGAACACTGAAGCTTTCTTT.